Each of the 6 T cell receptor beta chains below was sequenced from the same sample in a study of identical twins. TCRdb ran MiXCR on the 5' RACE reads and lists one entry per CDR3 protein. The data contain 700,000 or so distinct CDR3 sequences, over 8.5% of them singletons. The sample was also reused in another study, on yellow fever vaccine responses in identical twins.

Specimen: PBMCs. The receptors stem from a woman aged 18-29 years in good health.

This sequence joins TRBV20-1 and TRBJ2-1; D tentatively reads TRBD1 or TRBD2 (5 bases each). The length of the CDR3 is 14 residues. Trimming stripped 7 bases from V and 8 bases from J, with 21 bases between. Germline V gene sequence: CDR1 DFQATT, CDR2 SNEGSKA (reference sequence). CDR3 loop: CSGEAPQEVDEQFF. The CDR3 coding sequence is TGCAGTGGCGAAGCCCCACAGGAGGTCGATGAGCAGTTCTTC.

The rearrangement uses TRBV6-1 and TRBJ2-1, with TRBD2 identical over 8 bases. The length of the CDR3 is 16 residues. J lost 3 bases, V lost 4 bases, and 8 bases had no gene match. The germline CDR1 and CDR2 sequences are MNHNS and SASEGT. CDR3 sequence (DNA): TGTGCCAGCAGTGGGGAAGCGGGAGAAGTCTACAATGAGCAGTTCTTC. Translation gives CASSGEAGEVYNEQFF.

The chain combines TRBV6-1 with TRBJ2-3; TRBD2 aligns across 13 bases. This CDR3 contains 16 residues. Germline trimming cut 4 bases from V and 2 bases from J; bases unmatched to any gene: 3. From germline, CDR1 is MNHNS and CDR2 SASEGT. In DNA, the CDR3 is TGTGCCAGCAGTGGGACTAGCGGGGGAAACACAGATACGCAGTATTTT. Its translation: CASSGTSGGNTDTQYF.

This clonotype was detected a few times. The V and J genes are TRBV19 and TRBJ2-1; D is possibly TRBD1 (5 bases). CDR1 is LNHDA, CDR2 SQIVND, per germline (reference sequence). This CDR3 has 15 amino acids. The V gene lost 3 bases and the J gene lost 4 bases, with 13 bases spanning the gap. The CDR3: CASSITQGQYNEQFF. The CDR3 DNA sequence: TGTGCCAGTAGTATCACGCAGGGTCAGTACAATGAGCAGTTCTTC.

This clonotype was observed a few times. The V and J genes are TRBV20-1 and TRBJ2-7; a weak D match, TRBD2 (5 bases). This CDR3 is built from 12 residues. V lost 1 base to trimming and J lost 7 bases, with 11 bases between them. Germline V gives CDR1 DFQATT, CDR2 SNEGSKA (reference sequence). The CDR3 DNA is TGCAGTGCTAGAGCCCTCCGGGAAGAGCAGTACTTC. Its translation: CSARALREEQYF.

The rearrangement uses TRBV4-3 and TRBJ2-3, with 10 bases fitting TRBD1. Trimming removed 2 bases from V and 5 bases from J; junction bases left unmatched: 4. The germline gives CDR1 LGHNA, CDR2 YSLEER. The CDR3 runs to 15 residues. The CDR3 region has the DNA TGCGCCAGCAGCCAACCTGACAGGGGGCTAGATACGCAGTATTTT. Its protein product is CASSQPDRGLDTQYF.